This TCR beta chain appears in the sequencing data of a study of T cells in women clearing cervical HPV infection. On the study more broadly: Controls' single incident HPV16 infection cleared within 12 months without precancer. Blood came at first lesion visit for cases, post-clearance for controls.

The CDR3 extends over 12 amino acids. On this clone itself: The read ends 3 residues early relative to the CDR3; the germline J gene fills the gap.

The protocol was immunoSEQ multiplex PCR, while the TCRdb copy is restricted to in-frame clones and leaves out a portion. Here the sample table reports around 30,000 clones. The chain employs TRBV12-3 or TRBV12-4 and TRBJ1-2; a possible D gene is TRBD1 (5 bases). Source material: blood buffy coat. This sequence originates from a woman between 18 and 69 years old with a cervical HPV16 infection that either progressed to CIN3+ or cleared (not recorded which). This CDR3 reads CASRAGTGGYTF. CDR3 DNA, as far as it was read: TGTGCCAGCAGGGCGGGGACGGGCGGC.